The sequence of this TCR beta chain was determined in a study of beta chain features in type 1 diabetes. The authors reverse transcribed all of the isolated RNA, so sequencing captured expressed TCRB transcripts. TCRdb's table, derived via immunoSEQ multiplex PCR, lists solely in-frame clones and lacks some. The sample lists about 700,000 clones, roughly 13% seen once, with approximately 0.021% in the top ten. Study outcomes and limitations: Moderate yet significant TCRB CDR3 shortening was seen in Type 1 diabetes patients in all four CD4+ subsets.

This clone was counted between two and nine times. Its cognate antigen is unknown. CDR3 length equals 16 residues. Looked up from germline, CDR1 is SEHNR and CDR2 is FQNEAQ (reference sequence). The V and J ends lost 5 bases and 0 bases, in that order; junction bases with no gene match: 4. The rearrangement joins TRBV7-9 to TRBJ2-2; 9 bases line up with TRBD1. Sample: naive CD4+ T cells from blood. The receptor was derived from a man between 18 and 29 years old with type 1 diabetes. CDR3 DNA sequence: TGTGCCAGCAGCCCCAGACAGGGGGCGAACACCGGGGAGCTGTTTTTT. Translation gives CASSPRQGANTGELFF.